The table lists the clone carrying this T cell receptor beta chain with many counts. The sample comes from a study of glioma-infiltrating T cells. Using RNA template, CDR3s of TCR alpha and beta were amplified with iRepertoire arm-PCR. One entry per CDR3 protein, called by TCRdb with MiXCR from the multiplex PCR reads. This repertoire shows about 180,000 distinct CDR3 sequences, roughly 45% found once; its top ten account for 4% to 6.5%. V lost 3 bases and J lost 7, with 10 bases in between. The length of the CDR3 is 12 residues. Germline V lookup: CDR1 DFQATT, CDR2 SNEGSKA (reference sequence). V gene TRBV20-1 combines with J gene TRBJ2-1; D is unresolved. This sequence was found in a human donor with low-grade glioma or glioblastoma, undergoing nonglioma brain surgery, or in good health (not recorded which). Sequencing input: glioma tissue, nonneoplastic brain tissue, or PBMCs (not recorded which). The CDR3 protein is CSASERYNEQFF. Written as DNA, the CDR3 is TGCAGTGCTAGCGAGCGATATAATGAGCAGTTCTTC.